The rows below give T cell receptor beta chains drawn from one sample of a study of blood T cell repertoires in COVID-19. Produced via immunoSEQ multiplex PCR; TCRdb's table is partial and in-frame only. The table lists approximately 250,000 clones, approximately 80% of them singletons. The material sequenced was PBMCs or T cells enriched from blood (not recorded which). The receptor source for this set is a middle-aged man who had recovered from COVID-19. The CDR3 runs from the conserved cysteine through the conserved F or W. Each record gives: D gene, clone size, J gene, V gene, CDR3 DNA, CDR3 protein. A D gene is named only where the DNA matches it firmly. Size is omitted from some rows. Given values are once, few, many or a class for expanded clones.

NA	NA	TRBJ2-1	TRBV4-1	TGCGCCAGCAGCCAAGGACTAGTCTTTTACAATGAGCAGTTCTTC	CASSQGLVFYNEQFF
NA	NA	TRBJ2-7	TRBV18	TGTGCCAGCTCAGCCCGACAGGATTCCTACGAGCAGTACTTC	CASSARQDSYEQYF
TRBD2	NA	TRBJ2-1	TRBV11-2	TGTGCCAGCAGCTTAGTTATGGGACTAGCGTCCAATGAGCAGTTCTTC	CASSLVMGLASNEQFF
TRBD2	NA	TRBJ2-7	TRBV24-1	TGTGCCACCAGTGACCGGGAGGTGCAGTACTTC	CATSDREVQYF
NA	NA	TRBJ2-2	TRBV11-2	TGTGCCAGCAGCGCTGGGGGGGCCCGGGTCGGGGAGCTGTTTTTT	CASSAGGARVGELFF
TRBD1	NA	TRBJ1-2	TRBV5-1	TGCGCCAGCAGCTTGCGGGCAGGGGGCGCCGACTATGGCTACACCTTC	CASSLRAGGADYGYTF
NA	NA	TRBJ1-1	TRBV12-3/TRBV12-4	TGTGCCAGCAGTCTGACTGGGAGTGGAGCTTTCTTT	CASSLTGSGAFF
TRBD2	NA	TRBJ2-7	TRBV27	TGTGCCAGCAGTCCCCCTTTGGGGACTAGCGGGAGGGGAGAGCAGTACTTC	CASSPPLGTSGRGEQYF
TRBD2	NA	TRBJ2-7	TRBV29-1	TGCAGCGTAACTAGCGGGAGTACCGCCTACGAGCAGTACTTC	CSVTSGSTAYEQYF
TRBD2	NA	TRBJ2-1	TRBV9	TGTGCCAGCAGCGTTAGGCGGGGGGACTCCTACAATGAGCAGTTCTTC	CASSVRRGDSYNEQFF
TRBD2	NA	TRBJ2-1	TRBV7-2	TGTGCCAGCAGCCCGGGACTAGCGGGATACAATGAGCAGTTCTTC	CASSPGLAGYNEQFF
NA	NA	TRBJ1-3	TRBV28	TGTGCCAGCAGTTCCCTCCTGAGCTCTGGAAACACCATATATTTT	CASSSLLSSGNTIYF
NA	NA	TRBJ1-5	TRBV29-1	TGCAGCGCCGGTGGCGGGGCCAATCAGCCCCAGCATTTT	CSAGGGANQPQHF
NA	NA	TRBJ1-3	TRBV19	TGTGCCAGTAGTATAGATCTGTGGACAGCTAATGGAAACACCATATATTTT	CASSIDLWTANGNTIYF
TRBD1	few	TRBJ2-5	TRBV28	TGTGCCAGCAGCCAACCCGGACAGGGTAGGGCGGAGACCCAGTACTTC	CASSQPGQGRAETQYF
TRBD1	few	TRBJ1-1	TRBV12-3/TRBV12-4	TGTGCCAGCAGAGGGGACAGCAAAGCTGAAGCTTTCTTT	CASRGDSKAEAFF
NA	NA	TRBJ2-2	TRBV28	TGTGCCAGCAGCTTTTACACCGGGGAGCTGTTTTTT	CASSFYTGELFF
NA	NA	TRBJ1-1	TRBV11-2	TGTGCCAGCAGTTTAGGCCTAAGTAATGAAGCTTTCTTT	CASSLGLSNEAFF
NA	NA	TRBJ1-1	TRBV5-6	TGTGCCAGCAGCTTGGTGGTAGGGGGCACTGAAGCTTTCTTT	CASSLVVGGTEAFF
TRBD1	NA	TRBJ1-6	TRBV7-2	TGTGCCAGCAGCTGGGGACAGGCTAGCAATTCACCCCTCCACTTT	CASSWGQASNSPLHF
NA	NA	TRBJ1-2	TRBV6-5	TGTGCCAGCACACTCCAGGGTGGAGGCTACACCTTC	CASTLQGGGYTF
TRBD1	NA	TRBJ2-1	TRBV27	TGTGCCAGCAGTCCAACGGGACAGTACCACAATGAGCAGTTCTTC	CASSPTGQYHNEQFF
NA	NA	TRBJ2-2	TRBV18	TGTGCCAGCTCCGACCGGACAGTTATGAACACCGGGGAGCTGTTTTTT	CASSDRTVMNTGELFF
NA	NA	TRBJ1-1	TRBV9	TGTGCCAGCAGCGTGAGTTCAGGGGCCCAAAAGACGAGTGAAGCTTTCTTT	CASSVSSGAQKTSEAFF
NA	NA	TRBJ1-2	TRBV20-1	TGCAGTGCTATTCACAGCTATGGCTACACCTTC	CSAIHSYGYTF
TRBD2	NA	TRBJ2-7	TRBV19	TGTGCCAGTACCCCTAGCGGTAGCTCCTACGAGCAGTACTTC	CASTPSGSSYEQYF
TRBD2	NA	TRBJ2-7	TRBV7-9	TGTGCCAGCAGCATCGGGGGGACTTCGACCTACGAGCAGTACTTC	CASSIGGTSTYEQYF
NA	NA	TRBJ1-1	TRBV5-1	TGCGCCAGCAGCTTGAACAGGGACACTGAAGCTTTCTTT	CASSLNRDTEAFF
TRBD1	NA	TRBJ1-5	TRBV5-1	TGCGCCAGCAGGCCTTCCACAGGGGTCAATCAGCCCCAGCATTTT	CASRPSTGVNQPQHF
TRBD2	NA	TRBJ2-3	TRBV3-1/TRBV3-2	TGTGCCAGCAGCCAAGCCGCTCCCGGGACTAGCCTAGCCTATACGCAGTATTTT	CASSQAAPGTSLAYTQYF
TRBD2	NA	TRBJ2-5	TRBV5-1	TGCGCCAGCAGCTACGGGACTACCCAAGAGACCCAGTACTTC	CASSYGTTQETQYF
NA	NA	TRBJ2-2	TRBV11-2	TGTGCCAGCAGCCAACAGCCCCAGACCGGGGAGCTGTTTTTT	CASSQQPQTGELFF
TRBD1	NA	TRBJ2-7	TRBV4-3	TGCGCCAGCAGCCAAGGTGCGACAGGGTTCTACGAGCAGTACTTC	CASSQGATGFYEQYF
NA	NA	TRBJ2-2	TRBV30	TGTGCCCGGGGGACCGGGGAGCTGTTTTTT	CARGTGELFF
TRBD1	NA	TRBJ2-3	TRBV12-3/TRBV12-4	TGTGCCAGCAGAAGGACAGGGACAGATACGCAGTATTTT	CASRRTGTDTQYF
NA	NA	TRBJ2-7	TRBV27	TGTGCCAGCAGTTTACGGGGACTTGATTCCTACGAGCAGTACTTC	CASSLRGLDSYEQYF
NA	NA	TRBJ2-7	TRBV6-5	TGTGCCAGCAGCCTGACTGTATCCTACGAGCAGTACTTC	CASSLTVSYEQYF
NA	NA	TRBJ2-5	TRBV6-2/TRBV6-3	TGTGCCAGCAGTTACTCGGGGCTTCAAGAGACCCAGTACTTC	CASSYSGLQETQYF
NA	NA	TRBJ2-1	TRBV29-1	TGCAGCGTTGTGGCAGGCGATCAATACAATGAGCAGTTCTTC	CSVVAGDQYNEQFF
NA	NA	TRBJ2-1	TRBV6-6	TGTGCCAGCAGTTACCTACAGGGATCCTACAATGAGCAGTTCTTC	CASSYLQGSYNEQFF
TRBD1	NA	TRBJ2-3	TRBV7-3	TGTGCCAGCAGCTCGACAGGGGGGATCGATACGCAGTATTTT	CASSSTGGIDTQYF
TRBD1	NA	TRBJ1-6	TRBV19	TGTGCCAGTAGGACAGGGGATTCACCCCTCCACTTT	CASRTGDSPLHF
NA	NA	TRBJ2-1	TRBV28	TGTGCCAGCAGTTCACCCGGGGGGCCGAGCAATGAGCAGTTCTTC	CASSSPGGPSNEQFF
NA	NA	TRBJ2-7	TRBV5-6	TGTGCCAGCAGCTCGGGCAGGGAAGACTACGAGCAGTACTTC	CASSSGREDYEQYF
TRBD1	NA	TRBJ1-5	TRBV7-8	TGTGCCAGCAGCTACCAGGGGGTTCATCAGCCCCAGCATTTT	CASSYQGVHQPQHF